The present TCR beta chain was sequenced within a study of T cell repertoires in cytomegalovirus infection (dated by TCRdb to between 2018 and 2021). Describing the broader study: Peptide stimulations targeted recently identified HLA-C-restricted CMV epitopes, whose presentation resists viral immunomodulation, together with well-studied HLA-B-restricted epitopes. Because public TCR beta signatures pointed to carriage of CMV infection together with the matching HLA type, the HLA type of each donor mattered for the analysis.

TCRdb names Illumina HiSeq 1500 as the instrument used. TCRdb trimmed public reads at Q25 via fastp, called clones via MiXCR and kept in-frame beta chains. Every CDR3 protein is listed once, alongside the most common genes and DNA of its rows. The sample includes roughly 730,000 distinct CDR3 sequences, with around 32% observed a single time. Roughly 18% of the sample comes from the top ten. The junction shows trimming of 0 bases on V and 4 bases on J, plus 13 bases between the germline ends. The CDR3 has 15 amino acids, counting the end cysteine and phenylalanine. The retained sequence is limited to the CDR3, 45 bases, with the frame set at the first base. The germline V gene yields SGHDT for CDR1 and YYEEEE for CDR2. Beyond this particular receptor, the publication reports: In both this cohort and an independent approximately 370-donor cohort, the cumulative frequency of public TCR beta family members distinguished carriers of CMV infection plus the relevant HLA type. The ex vivo response was dominated by HLA-C-restricted CMV-specific TCR beta clonotypes, which also provided the single most frequent clonotype in two of eight donors.

This clonotype appeared a few times. Its antigen target is currently unknown. One base away there is no much larger clone; base qualities are not given. In light of the paper, this sample's treatment or condition label describes: in vitro stimulation with specific CMV peptide epitopes to enrich CMV-specific T cells. The receptor was derived from a human donor in good health (CMV status not recorded). Some clones in this sample may be carry-over from other donors' samples. In this chain, TRBV5-6 is recombined with TRBJ2-5, and perhaps TRBD1 as D gene, on 5 matching bases. The specimen was cultured PBMCs, collected from culture after CMV antigen stimulation. For the CDR3, the sequence is CASSLGQGRVETQYF. The nucleotide sequence reads TGTGCCAGCAGCTTGGGGCAGGGTCGGGTAGAGACCCAGTACTTC.